These 23 T cell receptor beta chains originate from one sample sequenced in a study of T-cell memory formation after mild COVID-19. TCRdb itself ran the 5' RACE reads through MiXCR, one entry per CDR3 protein. Of 250,000 to 350,000 distinct CDR3 sequences in the sample, 16% are singletons; the top ten hold 20% to 25%. The sequencing input was PBMCs or a T cell subset sorted from them (not recorded which). The source of these receptors is a man aged 18 to 35 who had mild COVID-19 (a few samples of this study predate the infection). Cell type and time point are not known.

This clonotype was seen a few times. V and J are TRBV28 and TRBJ2-5, with unresolved D. The CDR3 length is 13 residues. Germline-derived CDR1 and CDR2 are MDHEN and SYDVKM. V was clipped by 2 bases and J by 4 bases, with 8 bases between them. CDR3 residues: CASSLPTLETQYF. CDR3 DNA: TGTGCCAGCAGTTTACCGACGCTAGAGACCCAGTACTTC.

This chain uses TRBV29-1 with TRBJ2-3, with unresolved D. In germline, CDR1 is SQVTM, CDR2 ANQGSEA. The CDR3 spans 15 residues. The V and J ends lost 3 bases and 4 bases respectively, with 17 bases between them. DNA of the CDR3: TGCAGCGTTGAGGTTCGACAAGATGGCCCAGATACGCAGTATTTT. Amino acids: CSVEVRQDGPDTQYF.

This clonotype has ten or more counts. V is TRBV7-2 and J is TRBJ2-5; D not certain. V lost 5 bases and J lost 5, with 6 bases in between. The CDR3 sequence is 11 residues long. The V gene's germline CDR1 is SGHTA and CDR2 FQGNSA. This chain's CDR3 is CASSPQETQYF. CDR3 bases: TGTGCCAGCAGCCCTCAGGAGACCCAGTACTTC.

In this sample, this clonotype turned up a few times. This chain connects TRBV7-8 to TRBJ2-7, with D tentatively TRBD1 (5 bases). Per germline, CDR1 SGHVS and CDR2 FQNEAQ. CDR3 length: 15 amino acids. V was clipped by 2 bases and J by 6 bases, with 17 bases between them. CDR3 sequence: CASSLSDPRVSEQYF. The CDR3 DNA reads as TGTGCCAGCAGCTTATCAGACCCCAGGGTCAGCGAGCAGTACTTC. Drawing the rest from reference TRBV7-8 and TRBJ2-7, the complete variable domain is GAGVSQSPRYKVAKRGQDVALRCDPISGHVSLFWYQQALGQGPEFLTYFQNEAQLDKSGLPSDRFFAERPEGSVSTLKIQRTQQEDSAVYLCASSLSDPRVSEQYFGPGTRLTVT.

The V gene is TRBV12-3 or TRBV12-4, the J gene TRBJ2-4; D is perhaps TRBD1 (5 bases). CDR3 length: 13 amino acids. Trimming shortened V by 3 bases and J by 6 bases, and 9 bases separated the two germline ends. The CDR3 protein is CASSFGRGNIQYF. In nucleotides, the CDR3 is TGTGCCAGCAGTTTCGGTAGGGGAAACATTCAGTACTTC.

The chain joins TRBV29-1 to TRBJ2-4; D not resolved. Germline assignment: CDR1 SQVTM and CDR2 ANQGSEA. Trimming removed 0 bases from V and 7 bases from J, with 13 bases in between. There are 14 residues in the CDR3. The CDR3, as DNA: TGCAGCGTTGAAGACTATAGGGCCCTCAACATTCAGTACTTC. Its protein is CSVEDYRALNIQYF. The full variable domain, with the rest looked up from reference TRBV29-1 and TRBJ2-4, is SAVISQKPSRDICQRGTSLTIQCQVDSQVTMMFWYRQQPGQSLTLIATANQGSEATYESGFVIDKFPISRPNLTFSTLTVSNMSPEDSSIYLCSVEDYRALNIQYFGAGTRLSVL.

The chain is built from TRBV5-1 and TRBJ2-1, with 9 positions matching TRBD2. Per the germline V gene, CDR1 is SGHRS and CDR2 is YFSETQ. The ends lost 2 bases at V and 9 bases at J; junction bases unmatched: 12. The CDR3 contains 16 residues. CDR3 amino acids: CASSLGLGGGATEQFF. CDR3 bases: TGCGCCAGCAGCTTAGGTCTAGGCGGGGGGGCCACTGAGCAGTTCTTC.

The rearrangement links TRBV5-5 to TRBJ2-3; 7 nucleotides line up with TRBD1. The germline V gene encodes CDR1 SGHKS and CDR2 YYEKEE (reference sequence). The CDR3 is 17 amino acids. V shed 4 bases and J 2 bases; nucleotides not matched to a gene: 13. The CDR3 nucleotides are TGTGCCAGCAGCCGAGGTCCGGCCAGGGGGTCCACAGATACGCAGTATTTT. It yields the protein CASSRGPARGSTDTQYF. The full variable domain, with the rest looked up from reference TRBV5-5 and TRBJ2-3, is DAGVTQSPTHLIKTRGQQVTLRCSPISGHKSVSWYQQVLGQGPQFIFQYYEKEERGRGNFPDRFSARQFPNYSSELNVNALLLGDSALYLCASSRGPARGSTDTQYFGPGTRLTVL.

The chain carries TRBV6-6 and TRBJ1-5; D is perhaps TRBD1 (5 bases). CDR1 and CDR2 (germline): MNHNY, SVGAGI (reference sequence). The CDR3 is 17 residues long. The V and J ends lost 7 bases and 9 bases respectively, with 28 bases between them. CDR3 sequence reads: CASIDAVGEGALRPQHF. CDR3 DNA: TGTGCCAGCATCGACGCCGTGGGGGAGGGAGCCTTACGGCCCCAGCATTTT.

This clonotype came up many times. This chain uses TRBV10-2 with TRBJ2-5, with D possibly TRBD1 on 5 matching bases. The CDR3 is 13 amino acids. Trimming pared 5 bases from V and 5 bases from J, leaving 12 bases between. Germline V gives CDR1 WSHSY, CDR2 SAAADI. DNA of the CDR3: TGCGCCAGCAGTTCCGACAGTAGGGAGACCCAGTACTTC. It is translated as CASSSDSRETQYF.

This clonotype was counted at least ten times. The chain links TRBV6-5 to TRBJ2-7, with D perhaps matching TRBD1 (5 bases). The CDR3 spans 13 residues. Germline V CDR1 and CDR2: MNHEY, SVGAGI. The germline V and J ends were trimmed by 6 bases and 5 bases, with 14 bases remaining between them. CDR3 sequence: CASSPTVGNEQYF. CDR3 bases: TGTGCCAGCAGCCCGACAGTTGGCAACGAGCAGTACTTC.

This rearrangement joins TRBV5-1 to TRBJ2-1; TRBD1 matches at 7 bases. Germline V gene lookup returns CDR1 SGHRS and CDR2 YFSETQ. The J segment lost 0 bases and the V segment lost 4 bases, leaving 7 bases of the junction unmatched. The CDR3 spans 16 residues. CDR3 in amino acids: CASSRGQRSSYNEQFF. The CDR3 bases are TGCGCCAGCAGCCGGGGACAGCGAAGCTCCTACAATGAGCAGTTCTTC. Variable domain in full (rest from reference TRBV5-1 and TRBJ2-1): KAGVTQTPRYLIKTRGQQVTLSCSPISGHRSVSWYQQTPGQGLQFLFEYFSETQRNKGNFPGRFSGRQFSNSRSEMNVSTLELGDSALYLCASSRGQRSSYNEQFFGPGTRLTVL.

This clonotype has only a few counts. The J gene is TRBJ1-1, the V gene TRBV7-2, with 9 bases that match TRBD1. The CDR3 runs to 14 residues. Unmatched junction bases numbered 2, after V lost 1 base and J lost 5 bases. Germline loops: CDR1 SGHTA, CDR2 FQGNSA. CDR3: CASSLDRGQTEAFF. CDR3 coding DNA: TGTGCCAGCAGCTTAGACAGGGGGCAAACTGAAGCTTTCTTT.

The chain links TRBV7-3 to TRBJ2-3; TRBD2 matches 10 bases. CDR1 SGHTA and CDR2 FQGTGA come from the germline V gene. The V segment lost 7 bases and the J segment 10 bases; nucleotides outside the gene matches: 5. The CDR3 loop spans 12 amino acids. The CDR3 DNA follows: TGTGCCAGCAACTCTAGCGGGGGTGCGCAGTATTTT. This codes for CASNSSGGAQYF.

This clonotype turned up a few times. V gene TRBV28 combines with J gene TRBJ2-1; 9 nucleotides line up with TRBD1. Germline V gene lookup returns CDR1 MDHEN and CDR2 SYDVKM. V lost 10 bases and J lost 5; bases outside the gene matches: 6. CDR3 size: 13 residues. The CDR3 sequence is CATRRQGDNEQFF. In nucleotides, the CDR3 is TGTGCCACCCGACGACAGGGGGACAATGAGCAGTTCTTC. Complete variable domain (other parts from reference TRBV28 and TRBJ2-1): DVKVTQSSRYLVKRTGEKVFLECVQDMDHENMFWYRQDPGLGLRLIYFSYDVKMKEKGDIPEGYSVSREKKERFSLILESASTNQTSMYLCATRRQGDNEQFFGPGTRLTVL.

The CDR3 sequence: CATRPQQDEQYF. The CDR3 coding sequence is TGTGCCACCCGACCCCAGCAGGACGAGCAGTACTTC. V is TRBV10-3 and J is TRBJ2-7; D is uncertain. Germline-derived CDR1 and CDR2 are ENHRY and SYGVKD. The CDR3 runs to 12 residues. The V gene lost 10 bases and the J gene lost 5 bases, with 15 bases spanning the gap.

This chain uses TRBV7-2 with TRBJ1-3; maybe TRBD1 (5 bases). Trimming took 6 bases from V and 4 from J, leaving 13 bases between them. The CDR3 runs to 14 residues. Per the germline V gene, CDR1 is SGHTA and CDR2 is FQGNSA. The CDR3 coding sequence is TGTGCCAGCAGTCGACCGGGACCCGGAAACACCATATATTTT. This codes for CASSRPGPGNTIYF.

This chain links TRBV10-3 with TRBJ2-1, with D perhaps being TRBD1 or TRBD2 (6 bases each). The CDR3 loop spans 13 amino acids. Germline CDR1 ENHRY, CDR2 SYGVKD. V was pared by 6 bases and J by 8 bases, with 14 bases between. In nucleotides, the CDR3 is TGTGCCATCAGCCCAGTAGGGGGGTATGAGCAGTTCTTC. Encoded protein: CAISPVGGYEQFF.

This clonotype has more than one count but fewer than ten. This chain's CDR3 is CSARVAGQPQHF. DNA for the CDR3: TGCAGTGCTAGGGTGGCAGGTCAGCCCCAGCATTTT. V gene TRBV20-1 combines with J gene TRBJ1-5, with D uncertain. V gave up 3 bases and J gave up 6 bases, with 9 bases separating them. CDR3 length: 12 amino acids. Per the germline V gene, CDR1 is DFQATT and CDR2 is SNEGSKA (reference sequence).

There are a few counts of this clonotype. The chain employs TRBV10-3 and TRBJ2-2; no firm D call. Trimming removed 3 bases from V and 0 bases from J, with 5 bases in between. This CDR3 has 14 amino acids. CDR1 is ENHRY and CDR2 is SYGVKD in the germline V gene. CDR3 residues: CAISDYANTGELFF. CDR3 DNA sequence: TGTGCCATCAGTGACTATGCGAACACCGGGGAGCTGTTTTTT.

The chain couples TRBV12-3 or TRBV12-4 to TRBJ1-2; 9 bases match TRBD1. The CDR3 consists of 15 residues. J gave up 4 bases and V 3 bases, and 6 bases lay outside the gene matches. DNA for the CDR3: TGTGCCAGCAGTTTCACAGGGGGCTCCACCTATGGCTACACCTTC. Residues: CASSFTGGSTYGYTF.

This clonotype appeared a few times. This chain joins TRBV6-5 and TRBJ2-7, with TRBD1 matching 10 bases. The germline V gene has CDR1 MNHEY and CDR2 SVGAGI. The junction had 17 bases not matched to a gene; V was cut back by 5 bases and J by 7 bases. CDR3 length: 17 amino acids. CDR3: CASSRAQGTGEEREQYF. CDR3 DNA sequence: TGTGCCAGCAGTCGAGCCCAAGGGACAGGGGAAGAGAGAGAGCAGTACTTC.

This clonotype was observed a handful of times. The chain combines TRBV20-1 with TRBJ2-1; 10 bases match TRBD2. With V trimmed by 0 bases and J by 7 bases, 6 bases remained unmatched. The germline CDR1 and CDR2 sequences are DFQATT and SNEGSKA (reference sequence). This CDR3 is 15 amino acids long. The chain's CDR3 is CSARDSPSGGNEQFF. CDR3 in DNA: TGCAGTGCTAGAGATTCCCCTAGCGGGGGAAATGAGCAGTTCTTC.